This entry describes one T cell receptor beta chain. The data derive from a study of blood T cell repertoires in COVID-19. Study context: Samples representing acute and convalescent COVID-19 were sourced from the United States, Italy and Spain. The analysed material was cDNA or gDNA that came from T cells, B-cell-depleted T cells, or PBMCs.

This CDR3 has 15 residues. Per the germline V gene, CDR1 is LNHDA and CDR2 is SQIVND (reference sequence). The V segment lost 6 bases and the J segment 2 bases; nucleotides outside the gene matches: 8. Participants' own reports of clinical history determined their cohort assignment. In the authors' workflow: Estimation of nucleated cell counts relied on the amplification of reference gene primers. TCRdb's table, derived via immunoSEQ multiplex PCR, lists solely in-frame clones and lacks some. That table supplies the V and J calls and clone size; D and trimming were determined from the DNA. Found here are about 260,000 clones, about 86% of them singletons; the top ten hold over 4%.

This clonotype was sampled from a man under 40 with acute COVID-19. The specimen sequenced was PBMCs or T cells enriched from blood (not recorded which). The J gene is TRBJ2-5, the V gene TRBV19; TRBD1 matches at 8 bases. CDR3 sequence reads: CASRGRGPLQETQYF. The CDR3 DNA reads TGTGCCAGTAGAGGCAGGGGGCCCCTTCAAGAGACCCAGTACTTC.